This T cell receptor (beta chain) stems from a study of T cells in localized non-small cell lung cancer. Findings of the study overall: Uninvolved adjacent lung showed peak T cell clonality, exceeding tumor. A median about 54 of the top 100 tumor clones appeared in adjacent lung.

V lost 0 bases and J 5 bases, leaving 7 bases between the germline ends. Germline CDR1 reads SGDLS; CDR2 reads YYNGEE. CDR3 size: 13 residues. The repertoire was sequenced with immunoSEQ multiplex PCR; TCRdb's copy has only in-frame clones and lacks some. The sample yields approximately 81,000 clones, approximately 90% seen once. As concerns this clone: What it binds is not known.

This clonotype was sampled from a woman aged 40-70 years with stage I squamous cell lung carcinoma. Sequenced here: peripheral blood, sampled before any cancer treatment. The rearrangement links TRBV9 to TRBJ2-3; D tentatively reads TRBD1 or TRBD2 (5 bases each). The CDR3 sequence: CASSVGGKDTQYF. DNA of the CDR3: TGTGCCAGCAGCGTAGGGGGGAAAGATACGCAGTATTTT. The whole variable domain, remainder taken from reference TRBV9 and TRBJ2-3, is DSGVTQTPKHLITATGQRVTLRCSPRSGDLSVYWYQQSLDQGLQFLIQYYNGEERAKGNILERFSAQQFPDLHSELNLSSLELGDSALYFCASSVGGKDTQYFGPGTRLTVL.